This TCR beta chain derives from a study of blood T cell repertoires in COVID-19. Overall study: The cDNA or gDNA used as material had been derived from T cells, B-cell-depleted T cells, or PBMCs.

Some clones are missing from TCRdb's copy, which holds only in-frame ones; the method was immunoSEQ multiplex PCR. The sample yields 300,000 to 400,000 clones, around nine tenths seen once. Trimming cost V 5 bases and J 12 bases; bases outside gene matches: 12. CDR1 and CDR2 (germline): SGHAT, FQNNGV. CDR3 length: 14 residues. The chain joins TRBV11-2 to TRBJ2-7; 11 positions match TRBD2. Sequencing was performed on PBMCs or T cells enriched from blood (not recorded which). This receptor was obtained from a woman younger than 45 who had been exposed to COVID-19. CDR3 sequence reads: CASSPTSGGPGLYF. The CDR3 nucleotides read TGTGCCAGCAGCCCAACTAGCGGGGGCCCCGGGTTGTACTTC.